Below, 16 T cell receptor beta chains from the same sample are listed, as sequenced in a study of T cells after yellow fever vaccination. TCRdb redid the calling of the 5' RACE reads with MiXCR, one entry per CDR3 protein. The table includes approximately 170,000 distinct CDR3 sequences, more than 9.5% detected once. The sequences come from CD8+ T cells sorted from PBMCs, collected 15 days after the yellow fever booster vaccination. The receptor source for this set is a man between 18 and 29 years old who received the YFV17D yellow fever vaccine.

This clonotype was observed a handful of times. CDR3 DNA: TGTGCCAGCAGTCACTCGGAAAAACTGTTTTTT. Its protein is CASSHSEKLFF. The rearrangement links TRBV12-3 or TRBV12-4 to TRBJ1-4; the D is unclear. Trimming removed 5 bases from V and 8 bases from J, with 6 bases in between. CDR3 length: 11 amino acids.

The chain's CDR3 is CAIRPPGGNEQFF. In DNA, the CDR3 is TGTGCCATCAGGCCCCCCGGGGGTAATGAGCAGTTCTTC. The chain employs TRBV10-3 and TRBJ2-1; D is possibly TRBD2 (6 bases). Germline lookup yields CDR1 ENHRY and CDR2 SYGVKD. V lost 6 bases, J lost 7 bases, and 13 bases lay in between. This CDR3 comprises 13 residues.

This clonotype was observed at least ten times. V usage is TRBV3-1 and J usage is TRBJ2-7; tentatively, D is TRBD2 (5 bases). V lost 0 bases and J lost 4, with 13 bases in between. The germline CDR1 and CDR2 sequences are LGHDT and YNNKEL (reference sequence). There are 15 residues in the CDR3. The CDR3 DNA reads TGTGCCAGCAGCCAAGACTCTTCGGGGTTTTACGAGCAGTACGTC. Translation: CASSQDSSGFYEQYV.

This clonotype was picked up many times. The chain couples TRBV4-1 to TRBJ2-1; TRBD1 matches 7 bases. The ends lost 1 base at V and 6 bases at J; junction bases unmatched: 9. The CDR3 consists of 16 residues. Looked up from germline, CDR1 is MGHRA and CDR2 is YSYEKL. The CDR3 region has the DNA TGCGCCAGCAGCCAAGGGCGAGGGGGCCAGGGCAATGAGCAGTTCTTC. It translates to CASSQGRGGQGNEQFF.

The chain couples TRBV7-9 to TRBJ1-1; D possibly corresponds to TRBD1 (5 bases). The CDR3 has 15 residues. Looked up from germline, CDR1 is SEHNR and CDR2 is FQNEAQ (reference sequence). V was cut by 1 base and J by 5 bases, with 14 bases left in between. The CDR3 nucleotides are TGTGCCAGCAGCTTAGACCCAGGGAGTGGGACTGAAGCTTTCTTT. Its translation is CASSLDPGSGTEAFF. Using reference TRBV7-9 and TRBJ1-1 for the parts outside the CDR3, the full variable domain is DTGVSQNPRHKITKRGQNVTFRCDPISEHNRLYWYRQTLGQGPEFLTYFQNEAQLEKSRLLSDRFSAERPKGSFSTLEIQRTEQGDSAMYLCASSLDPGSGTEAFFGQGTRLTVV.

This clonotype has more than one count but fewer than ten. The rearrangement links TRBV13 to TRBJ2-1, with 7 bases fitting TRBD1. V shed 4 bases, J shed 9 bases, and the junction held 3 bases outside the gene matches. The CDR3 runs 12 residues. Germline assignment: CDR1 PRHDT and CDR2 FYEKMQ (reference sequence). The CDR3 protein is CASSSRGFEQFF. CDR3 coding DNA: TGTGCCAGCAGCTCCAGGGGGTTTGAGCAGTTCTTC.

The chain carries TRBV12-3 or TRBV12-4 and TRBJ1-1; tentative D call: TRBD1 (6 bases). CDR3 size: 14 residues. Trimming removed 5 bases from V and 3 bases from J, with 13 bases in between. As DNA, the CDR3 is TGTGCCAGCAGTACACCGACAGGACACACTGAAGCTTTCTTT. This gives the protein CASSTPTGHTEAFF.

The genes are TRBV7-9 and TRBJ1-6; D is perhaps TRBD1 (5 bases). Germline CDR1 and CDR2: SEHNR and FQNEAQ (reference sequence). This CDR3 is 15 amino acids long. Trimming pared 5 bases from V and 10 bases from J, leaving 18 bases between. The CDR3 sequence is CASSPPIGGWSPLHF. The CDR3 nucleotides read TGTGCCAGCAGCCCCCCGATTGGGGGTTGGTCACCCCTCCACTTT. Together with reference TRBV7-9 and TRBJ1-6, the CDR3 gives the full variable domain: DTGVSQNPRHKITKRGQNVTFRCDPISEHNRLYWYRQTLGQGPEFLTYFQNEAQLEKSRLLSDRFSAERPKGSFSTLEIQRTEQGDSAMYLCASSPPIGGWSPLHFGNGTRLTVT.

This clonotype showed up just a few times. The chain uses TRBV7-9 and TRBJ2-3; tentatively, D is TRBD1 (6 bases). The germline CDR1 and CDR2 sequences are SEHNR and FQNEAQ (reference sequence). The CDR3 is 16 amino acids. V lost 2 bases, J lost 2 bases, and 14 bases lay in between. The CDR3 loop is CASSLRPGEHTDTQYF. CDR3 coding DNA: TGTGCCAGCAGCTTAAGGCCAGGGGAACACACAGATACGCAGTATTTT.

This sequence joins TRBV10-3 and TRBJ2-1; 14 bases match TRBD2. The CDR3 has 15 residues. CDR1 is ENHRY and CDR2 is SYGVKD in the germline V gene. J gave up 7 bases and V 6 bases, and 5 bases lay outside the gene matches. The CDR3 spells CAIRPGTSGGNEQFF. CDR3 in DNA: TGTGCCATCAGACCTGGGACTAGCGGGGGAAATGAGCAGTTCTTC.

This clonotype was counted a few times. The chain uses TRBV7-6 and TRBJ2-5; D unresolved. CDR1 and CDR2 (germline): SGHVS, FNYEAQ. This CDR3 has 15 residues. V was pared by 1 base and J by 1 base, with 10 bases between. This chain's CDR3 is CASSLGSRLQETQYF. The CDR3 DNA reads TGTGCCAGCAGCTTAGGGTCCAGGCTCCAAGAGACCCAGTACTTC.

The rearrangement uses TRBV6-5 and TRBJ2-7; perhaps TRBD1 as D (6 bases). V lost 0 bases and J 2 bases, leaving 8 bases between the germline ends. This CDR3 is 14 amino acids long. Germline-derived CDR1 and CDR2 are MNHEY and SVGAGI. CDR3: CASSYSDSTYEQYF. CDR3 nucleotide sequence: TGTGCCAGCAGTTACTCGGACAGCACCTACGAGCAGTACTTC.

The V gene is TRBV5-4, the J gene TRBJ2-5, with 10 bases lining up with TRBD1. The CDR3 extends over 16 amino acids. In germline, CDR1 is SGHNT, CDR2 YYREEE (reference sequence). Losses at the gene ends were 0 bases for V and 5 bases for J; bases not matched to a gene: 7. The CDR3 bases are TGTGCCAGCAGCTTGGGGGACAGGGGTCTAGGCGAGACCCAGTACTTC. The encoded protein is CASSLGDRGLGETQYF.

The V gene is TRBV5-6, the J gene TRBJ2-1; a possible D gene is TRBD1 (5 bases). The CDR3 covers 14 residues. Trimming pared 0 bases from V and 5 bases from J, leaving 9 bases between. Germline CDR1 and CDR2: SGHDT and YYEEEE. CDR3 sequence (DNA): TGTGCCAGCAGCTTGGCAGTAGGGGACAATGAGCAGTTCTTC. Its protein product is CASSLAVGDNEQFF.

The V call is TRBV20-1, the J call TRBJ1-2; D is unresolved. Trimming took off 3 bases at V and 4 bases at J, with 21 bases between the two ends. Germline V gives CDR1 DFQATT, CDR2 SNEGSKA (reference sequence). The CDR3 has 16 amino acids. CDR3 DNA: TGCAGTGCTAGCTCGTTACGGAAAAAGTTTAGCTATGGCTACACCTTC. Its protein is CSASSLRKKFSYGYTF.

This clonotype was observed a handful of times. This chain uses TRBV11-2 with TRBJ1-1, with D unclear. Trimming shortened V by 0 bases and J by 7 bases, and 6 bases separated the two germline ends. CDR1 and CDR2 (germline): SGHAT, FQNNGV. The CDR3 loop spans 12 amino acids. This CDR3 is CASSLEANEAFF. The CDR3 coding sequence is TGTGCCAGCAGCTTAGAAGCCAATGAAGCTTTCTTT.